This TCR beta chain is drawn from a study of blood T cell repertoires in COVID-19. Study background: The United States, Italy and Spain were the sources of the acute and convalescent COVID-19 samples. Sample material is recorded as cDNA or gDNA derived from T cells, B-cell-depleted T cells, or PBMCs.

Participants' reported clinical history set cohort assignment. This CDR3 has 17 amino acids. The ends lost 7 bases at V and 2 bases at J; junction bases unmatched: 11. From germline, CDR1 is SQVTM and CDR2 ANQGSEA. Methods used by the authors: Amplification with reference gene primers provided the estimates of nucleated cell counts. TCRdb keeps only in-frame clones here, not all; method: immunoSEQ multiplex PCR. V and J calls and clone size are as listed in that table; D and trimming were resolved from the DNA. This sample has 400,000 or so clones, with 85% to 90% found just once. Sample: PBMCs or T cells enriched from blood (not recorded which). This TCR derives from a man aged 25 to 40 who had recovered from COVID-19. The chain has TRBV29-1 and TRBJ2-1; 13 nucleotides align to TRBD2. This CDR3 is CSAAGLAGSIPYNEQFF. The DNA for the CDR3 is TGCAGCGCTGCGGGACTAGCGGGATCCATCCCCTACAATGAGCAGTTCTTC.